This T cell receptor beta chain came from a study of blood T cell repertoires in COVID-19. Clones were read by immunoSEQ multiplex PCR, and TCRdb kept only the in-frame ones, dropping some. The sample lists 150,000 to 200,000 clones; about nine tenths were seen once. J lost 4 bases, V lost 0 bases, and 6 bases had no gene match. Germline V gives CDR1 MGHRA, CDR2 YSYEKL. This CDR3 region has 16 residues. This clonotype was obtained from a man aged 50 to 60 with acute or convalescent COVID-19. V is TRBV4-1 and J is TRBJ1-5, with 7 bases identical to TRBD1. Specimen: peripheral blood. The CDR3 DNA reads TGCGCCAGCAGCCAAGAGGAGACAGGGCGGAATCAGCCCCAGCATTTT. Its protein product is CASSQEETGRNQPQHF.